This T cell receptor (beta chain) emerged from a study of human versus mouse CDR3 diversity and MHC coevolution. Study in general: Samples had between about 5.5 x 10^6 and 1.7 x 10^7 valid reads.

Naive CD4 T cells were sorted as CD45RO-negative, CD62L-positive. In this sample, this clone turned up once. What it binds is not known. V lost 2 bases and J lost 10; bases outside the gene matches: 13. From germline, CDR1 is MNHNS and CDR2 SASEGT. The CDR3 runs 15 residues. TCRdb's table, derived via immunoSEQ multiplex PCR, lists solely in-frame clones and lacks some. The sample includes 75,000 to 90,000 clones, 93% of them seen just once. Study results and caveats: Humans had the largest estimated TCR beta repertoire, 1.5 million to 2 million clonotypes.

What was sequenced was naive CD4+ T cells from blood. Subset of the sample: CD45RO-negative CD62L-positive naive CD4 T cells. The V and J genes are TRBV6-1 and TRBJ1-1; the match to TRBD1 covers 7 bases. This TCR was recovered from a person between 25 and 70 years old in good health. This chain's CDR3 is CASSERTAGGIPAFF. The CDR3 DNA is TGTGCCAGCAGTGAAAGGACGGCAGGGGGAATTCCAGCTTTCTTT.